What follows describes a single TCR beta chain. Its antigen is undetermined. This entry is derived from a study of Tregs in tolerant kidney transplant recipients. Study findings and constraints: Expanding Tregs on activated donor B cells appeared to best identify donor-specific TCRbeta clones. This study did not directly address biological reproducibility. The small number of patients limits these findings pending further validation.

This CDR3 comprises 14 residues. Germline CDR1 reads SGHRS; CDR2 reads YFSETQ. Losses at the gene ends were 5 bases for V and 4 bases for J; bases not matched to a gene: 6. Data came from immunoSEQ multiplex PCR; TCRdb stores just in-frame clones and leaves some out. This sample has tens of thousands of clones, with around nine tenths found just once. CD4+CD25+CD127- Tregs, CD4+CD25- non-Tregs, CD4 and CD8 cells were sorted. This receptor was identified in a human donor in good health. Material for sequencing was CD8+ T cells from blood. This chain uses TRBV5-1 with TRBJ2-7, with 10 nucleotides matching TRBD2. The CDR3: CASRPSGSTYEQYF. CDR3 bases: TGCGCCAGCAGACCTAGCGGGAGTACGTACGAGCAGTACTTC.